This TCR beta chain was observed in a study of hypomethylating agent response in myelodysplastic syndrome. TCRdb's table, derived via immunoSEQ multiplex PCR, lists solely in-frame clones and lacks some. The sample has 2,500 to 3,000 clones, approximately 82% seen once. CDR1 and CDR2 (germline): LGHNA, YNFKEQ. The length of the CDR3 is 16 residues. This clone was seen just once. The sequencing used bone marrow, collected before or after starting hypomethylating agent treatment for myelodysplastic syndrome (not recorded which). The receptor was isolated from a human donor with myelodysplastic syndrome. The V call is TRBV4-2, the J call TRBJ2-5; 9 positions agree with TRBD1. The DNA end is more similar to TRBJ2-7, so the J call may be wrong. This chain's CDR3 is CASSQSLGTGRNEQYF. CDR3 nucleotides: TGTGCCAGCAGCCAAAGTTTGGGGACAGGGCGGAACGAGCAGTACTTC.